This T cell receptor beta chain was sequenced for a study of cytomegalovirus exposure and HLA in healthy donors. Study-wide results and caveats: HLA-A and HLA-B allele assignments for most subjects were reportedly predicted accurately using TCR beta sequences. Altogether, about 160 TCR beta chains were recorded as cytomegalovirus-associated.

In the case of this clone: Its target is not known.

PCR primers comprised 60 Vbeta and 13 Jbeta primers. Per the study methods: A follow-up analysis tallied around 76 million unique TCR beta chains, some 9.9 million shared. The table came from immunoSEQ multiplex PCR; TCRdb's copy has only in-frame clones and leaves some out. V, J and clone size are taken as reported in that table, and D and trimming were inferred from the DNA itself. Among some 90,000 clones, less than 85% were seen once, and the ten largest hold 4% to 5.5%. This sequence originates from a man under 40 in good health and CMV-seropositive. What was sequenced was PBMCs.

CDR3 sequence reads: CASSLTGKGTEAFF. For the CDR3, the DNA is TGCGCCAGCAGCTTGACAGGGAAAGGAACTGAAGCTTTCTTT. The gene calls are TRBV5-1 and TRBJ1-1; a weak D match, TRBD1 (6 bases). CDR1 is SGHRS and CDR2 is YFSETQ in the germline V gene. The germline V and J ends were trimmed by 1 base and 5 bases, with 12 bases remaining between them. This CDR3 region has 14 residues.